The present entry profiles one T cell receptor beta chain with its context. The antigen remains unidentified. These data belong to a study of T-cell memory formation after mild COVID-19. Across the study: Among the donors, TCR clusters were largely specific to each donor.

Study-level findings and limits: Clones contracting day 15 to 85 were balanced CD4/CD8; later expanders leaned CD4+. Shrinking CD4+ clones were chiefly CM and EM; CD8+ ones were chiefly EMRA.

Germline CDR1 SGHVS, CDR2 FNYEAQ. The CDR3 totals 16 residues. The V segment lost 4 bases and the J segment 4 bases; nucleotides outside the gene matches: 8. TCRalpha and TCRbeta libraries used 5'RACE with constant-segment primers and UMIs. TCRdb reprocessed the 5' RACE reads via MiXCR and lists one record per CDR3 protein. In the table there are 110,000 or so distinct CDR3 sequences, about a fifth of which are singletons. Sequenced input: PBMCs or a T cell subset sorted from them (not recorded which). The J gene is TRBJ2-3, the V gene TRBV7-6; TRBD2 aligns across 10 bases. The clonotype was recovered from a young man who had mild COVID-19 (a few samples of this study predate the infection). Cell type and time point are not known. The CDR3 nucleotides read TGTGCCAGCAGCTCGGGACTAGCGCTACGGGCAGATACGCAGTATTTT. It yields the protein CASSSGLALRADTQYF.